The T cell receptor beta chain under discussion was sequenced for a study of long-term antiretroviral therapy in people with HIV. Sequencing relied on immunoSEQ assay v3.0, run at survey level. Produced via immunoSEQ multiplex PCR; TCRdb's table is partial and in-frame only. The data contain some 16,000 clones, about 80% of them seen just once; the ten biggest clones take up around 21%. Only United States sites treated participants with HIV. This TCR was sampled from a man in his forties or fifties with HIV. The input for sequencing was unsorted PBMCs, taken 2.1 years after starting antiretroviral therapy.

CDR3 bases: TGCGCCAGCAGCCAAGAGGGAACAGTTCTCTACAATGAGCAGTTCTTC. Translated: CASSQEGTVLYNEQFF. V and J are TRBV4-1 and TRBJ2-1; D remains unclear. Trimming shortened V by 0 bases and J by 3 bases, and 12 bases separated the two germline ends. This CDR3 region has 16 residues. Germline CDR1 and CDR2: MGHRA and YSYEKL.